This TCR beta chain is drawn from a study of cytomegalovirus exposure and HLA in healthy donors (dated by TCRdb to about 2017). For the study in its entirety: In an earlier analysis of 550 to 750 of the donors, about 270 Gb of sequence data and 90 million to 120 million unique TCR beta sequences from about 179 million T cells were reported. The study was designed to test whether signatures of past pathogen exposure could be identified by cataloging public T cell receptors. Of the 300 to 500 genotyped donors, 80% to 90% were placed in the genetic ancestry cluster associated with self-reported Caucasian donors. The study combined high-throughput TCR immunosequencing, statistical association of individual TCRs with disease status, and machine learning to predict cytomegalovirus infection status. Because of strong linkage in the cohort, roughly 5 DR-DQ haplotypes were treated as single units for association and clustering. Rather than using new phenotypic data, the later analysis identified candidate immune exposures from TCR beta sequences and from how often those sequences occurred across donors. A later analysis re-analyzed previously published TCR beta repertoires from 500 to 700 donors and added high-resolution HLA genotyping to study TCR occurrence patterns. Every discovery cohort repertoire had been produced on one sequencing platform. Donor age, sex, ethnicity and CMV serostatus were compiled together with the repertoire data. Both class I and class II loci were covered by HLA typing, at four-digit resolution. Along with the roughly 700-subject first cohort, a separate validation cohort of over 90 different subjects was used. The number of typed donors differed by locus: about 620-630 for A, B, C, DRB1 and DQB1; about 520 for DQA1; 606 for DPA1; and about 470 for DPB1. A later genetic analysis used genome-wide SNP genotypes for about 65% of the roughly 700 donors, treating that subset as a discovery cohort. An early release covering just under 650 HLA-typed donors comprised approximately 300 gigabases of sequencing data and about 90 million unique TCR sequences. The T cell repertoires of several hundred subjects were profiled by immunosequencing and related to cytomegalovirus serostatus. Among almost 400 genotyped donors of the cohort, an average of 235,054 unique TCR beta nucleotide sequences were sequenced per donor, 15% to 20% of them non-productive. To decide whether each TCR beta V gene segment behaved as functional or pseudogenic, an earlier analysis of some 600 of the donors relied on high-throughput TCR beta sequencing.

General study outcomes and caveats: According to a later analysis, TCR association rates differed among HLA loci, with DRB1 alleles showing the most associated TCRs and HLA-C alleles showing the fewest. An earlier analysis of around 500 of the donors showed that most TCR beta V segments appeared in productive rearrangements either about 90% or about 30% of the time, which broadly matched IMGT annotations. A further reported finding was that TCR beta sequences accurately predicted the HLA-A and HLA-B alleles for most subjects in the first cohort. Because counts were too low, 15 to 20 rarely observed V segments, including chromosome 9 orphons, were excluded from the earlier analysis of 587 of the donors. Several of the top co-occurrence clusters appeared to be linked to parvovirus B19, influenza, CMV and Epstein-Barr virus, according to a later analysis. HLA typing was unavailable for some donors at each locus, so association tests used only the typed subset. Cytomegalovirus status was reported to be diagnosed by the classifier with high specificity and sensitivity in both the original and validation cohorts. A cluster of highly shared sequence variants was judged likely to represent a technical artifact of the sequencing pipeline. A later genetic analysis reported fewer N-insertions in productive TCRs among donors in an Asian-associated ancestry cluster than the roughly 700-donor mean. This cohort had only TCR beta chains sequenced, and the lack of alpha or paired-chain data limited which features could be detected. Specific HLA alleles were associated with over 15,000 TCR beta sequences at a false discovery rate of 0.05 in a later analysis. An association between a missense DCLRE1C variant and V-gene and J-gene trimming of TCR beta chains was found in a later genetic analysis and replicated in an independent cohort. It was suggested by the authors that the approach could potentially be generalized to other disease states and immunological phenotypes. The presence/absence analyses assumed that sequencing depth was roughly uniform across donors, and that assumption may not be true. Correlated functional status among segregating V segments might be attributable to linkage disequilibrium, but an unknown experimental factor could not be ruled out. Compared with equally common non-associated chains, HLA-associated TCR beta chains in a later analysis were more clonally expanded and had lower generation probabilities. Most TCR sequences were observed very rarely across donors, whereas some public TCRs were present in many individuals. Three of the identified cytomegalovirus-associated TCR beta chains were confirmed in vitro to be specific for cytomegalovirus antigens. A later analysis found that most CMV-associated TCR beta chains appeared HLA-restricted, with HLA associations seemingly driven largely by CMV exposure. When HLA alleles, especially DR and DQ, strongly co-occurred, attributing TCR associations to individual alleles was difficult. In the study, 150 to 200 TCR beta chains were listed as associated with cytomegalovirus. CMV serostatus was the only immune exposure information available for the cohort.

The cohort comprised some 680 healthy bone marrow donors. At the time of sampling, all cohort members were nominally healthy, though unrecorded immune exposures were likely present. The donor was CMV seronegative and was included in the group of 352 seronegative cohort members. A peripheral blood sample was collected from each donor, and TCR beta sequencing was performed on peripheral blood mononuclear cells. The Qiagen DNeasy Blood Extraction Kit was used to extract genomic DNA from the blood cell samples. Receptor amplification or capture employed the immunoSEQ multiplex PCR assay. A mixture of 60 forward primers for TCR Vbeta segments and 13 reverse primers for TCR Jbeta segments was used in the multiplex PCR. Amplification of the CDR3 region of rearranged TCR beta genes was performed with a multiplex PCR assay on genomic DNA. Amplified TCR beta libraries were sequenced as 87-base-pair reads on the Illumina HiSeq System. In the original analysis: Across the roughly 600 repertoires, a later analysis counted 60 million to 90 million unique TCR beta chains, 9.5 million to 12 million of which were shared by at least two donors. To remove PCR and sequencing errors, raw reads were error-corrected and collapsed into unique sequences using a nearest-neighbor algorithm that merged closely related sequences. Alignment of CDR3 sequences to IMGT reference sequences was used to assign V, D and J gene segments. For a sequence to be retained, a match of at least six nucleotides was required to both a V gene segment and a J gene segment. A rearrangement counted as productive if the CDR3 had no stop codons and remained in frame with V and J, and every other rearrangement counted as non-productive. CDR3 was defined by IMGT convention, running from the second conserved V-encoded cysteine to the conserved J-encoded phenylalanine. In an earlier analysis of 500 to 650 of the donors, sequences lacking an unambiguous match to a single V gene segment were excluded. In an earlier analysis of around 600 of the donors, V segments were called functional above 56.7% productive rearrangements and were called segregating when the between-donor standard deviation exceeded 5%. To diagnose cytomegalovirus status from the catalog of TCR beta chain sequences, a statistical classification framework was built. A later analysis assigned V and J genes by comparing TCR nucleotide sequences with IMGT/GENE-DB human TR gene sequences. The TCRdist pipeline was used in a later analysis to assign CDR3 sequences and most-parsimonious VDJ recombination scenarios. In a later analysis, each TCR beta chain was defined by its CDR3 amino acid sequence together with its V-gene family, and reads without a unique V-gene family were excluded. As a way to deal with suspected cross-contamination and a sequencing artifact, a later analysis dropped over 550 nucleotide sequences that were highly shared and had low generation probability. A later analysis calculated a clonal expansion index for each public chain from normalized within-repertoire ranks of inferred template counts. In a later analysis, generation probabilities were computed using a VDJ recombination model fitted to out-of-frame rearrangements, and the results were checked against IGoR. A later analysis scored TCR-TCR, TCR-HLA and TCR-CMV co-occurrence with hypergeometric tests, applying a repertoire-size bias correction to TCR pairs. A later analysis estimated false discovery rates by permuting HLA or CMV assignments 20 times. In a later analysis, co-occurring TCRs were grouped using DBSCAN, and TCRdist sequence similarity was added for clustering within HLA-allele-positive subsets. Repertoires with fewer than 30,000 or more than 120,000 public chains, plus five repertoires with anomalous nucleotide sharing, were excluded from co-occurrence clustering. What TCRdb holds here is the immuneACCESS table cut down to in-frame rearrangements. Part of the clones is not present; checked against another copy, under half of the missing clones reflect an unresolved V gene, and the others are unexplained. Clone size and the V and J calls come from that table; the DNA yielded D and trimming. This specimen's table enumerates some 110,000 clones. Clones ranked in the top ten supply roughly 1% of the sample.

Regarding this clone: Its target antigen remains unknown.

The TCR originated in a man aged 18 to 35 in good health and CMV-seronegative. The sequenced material came from PBMCs.

The nucleotide sequence is given as TGTGCCAGCAGCTTGGGACTTGTGGTGAACCACGAGCAGTACTTC. It encodes CASSLGLVVNHEQYF. The V and J segments used are TRBV7-9 and TRBJ2-7; TRBD2 could be the D gene, as 6 bases match. From its cysteine to its phenylalanine, the CDR3 spans 15 amino acids. The kept DNA is CDR3 alone, 45 bases in frame from the first base. V lost 3 bases and J lost 5 bases; the stretch between them is 17 bases long. CDR1 and CDR2, per the germline V gene (reference sequence), are SEHNR and FQNEAQ.